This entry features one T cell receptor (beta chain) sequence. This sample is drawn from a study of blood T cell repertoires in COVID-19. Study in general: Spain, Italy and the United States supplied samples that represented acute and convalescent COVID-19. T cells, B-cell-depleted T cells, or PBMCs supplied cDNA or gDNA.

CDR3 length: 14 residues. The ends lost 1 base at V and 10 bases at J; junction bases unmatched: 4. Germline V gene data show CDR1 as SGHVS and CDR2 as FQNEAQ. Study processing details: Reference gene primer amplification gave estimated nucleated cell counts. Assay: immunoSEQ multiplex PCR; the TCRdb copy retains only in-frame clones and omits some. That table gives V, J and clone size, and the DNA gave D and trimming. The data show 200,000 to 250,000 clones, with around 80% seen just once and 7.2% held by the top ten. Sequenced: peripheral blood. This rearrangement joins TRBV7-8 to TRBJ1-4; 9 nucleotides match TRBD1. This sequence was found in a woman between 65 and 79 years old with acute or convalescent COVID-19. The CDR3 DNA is TGTGCCAGCAGCTTAGGGGGACAGGGCGGAAAACTGTTTTTT. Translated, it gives CASSLGGQGGKLFF. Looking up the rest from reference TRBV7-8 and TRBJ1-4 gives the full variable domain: GAGVSQSPRYKVAKRGQDVALRCDPISGHVSLFWYQQALGQGPEFLTYFQNEAQLDKSGLPSDRFFAERPEGSVSTLKIQRTQQEDSAVYLCASSLGGQGGKLFFGSGTQLSVL.